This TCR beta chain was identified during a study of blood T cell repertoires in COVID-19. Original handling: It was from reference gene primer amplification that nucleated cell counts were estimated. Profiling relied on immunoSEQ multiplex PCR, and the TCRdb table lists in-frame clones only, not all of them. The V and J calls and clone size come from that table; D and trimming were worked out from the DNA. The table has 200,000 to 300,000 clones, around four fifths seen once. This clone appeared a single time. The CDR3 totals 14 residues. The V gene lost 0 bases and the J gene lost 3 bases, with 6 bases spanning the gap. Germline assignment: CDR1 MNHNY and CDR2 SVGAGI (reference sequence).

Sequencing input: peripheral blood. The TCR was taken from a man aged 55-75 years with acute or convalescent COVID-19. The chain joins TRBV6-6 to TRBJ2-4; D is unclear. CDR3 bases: TGTGCCAGCAGTTACTCGAGTGGCAAAAACATTCAGTACTTC. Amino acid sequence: CASSYSSGKNIQYF.